Given below is one TCR beta chain in context. Both 60 Vbeta primers and 13 Jbeta primers went into the PCR. TCRdb's table, derived via immunoSEQ multiplex PCR, lists solely in-frame clones and lacks some. The table has 100,000 to 150,000 clones, 80% to 90% seen once. This sample stems from a study of cytomegalovirus exposure and HLA in healthy donors. Germline lookup yields CDR1 SQVTM and CDR2 ANQGSEA. The trim removed 7 bases at V and 8 bases at J, leaving 8 bases unmatched. The CDR3 covers 12 residues. The rearrangement uses TRBV29-1 and TRBJ2-1; the match to TRBD1 covers 7 bases. The sequence came from a woman aged 25 to 45 in good health and CMV-seronegative. Sequenced material: PBMCs. CDR3 sequence reads: CSANRGKDEQFF. CDR3 in DNA: TGCAGCGCGAACAGGGGTAAGGATGAGCAGTTCTTC.